This is a list of T cell receptor beta chains from one sample in a study of cytomegalovirus exposure and HLA in healthy donors. This table comes from immunoSEQ multiplex PCR, and its TCRdb copy is limited to in-frame clones, with some not included. Of 90,000 to 120,000 clones listed, 82% were seen once; the top ten hold roughly 2.5%. Sample: PBMCs. The source is a man aged 25 to 40 in good health and CMV-seropositive. The CDR3 runs from the conserved cysteine through the conserved F or W. The D gene is left open where the match is weak. Clone size, where shown, is once, few, many, or a class for clones that have expanded.

V: TRBV7-9
J: TRBJ2-1
size: NA
D: NA
DNA: TGTGCCAGCAGCCCCTTCGAGCAGTTCTTC
CDR3: CASSPFEQFF

V: TRBV10-1
J: TRBJ2-2
size: once
D: TRBD2
DNA: TGCGCCAGCAGCGAGTCGAAGGTTTCCAGCGGGGGGGCCGGGGAGCTGTTTTTT
CDR3: CASSESKVSSGGAGELFF

V: TRBV27
J: TRBJ2-1
size: NA
D: NA
DNA: TGTGCCAGCAGTTTGTCCCGGTACAATGAGCAGTTCTTC
CDR3: CASSLSRYNEQFF

V: TRBV6-1
J: TRBJ1-2
size: NA
D: NA
DNA: TGTGCCAGCAGTGAATGGGGGCACTATGGCTACACCTTC
CDR3: CASSEWGHYGYTF

V: TRBV30
J: TRBJ2-7
size: NA
D: NA
DNA: TGTGCCTGGAGTCTGGGACCTTGGGGAGGCGAGCAGTACTTC
CDR3: CAWSLGPWGGEQYF

V: TRBV5-1
J: TRBJ2-2
size: NA
D: NA
DNA: TGCGCCAGCGGACTGACAACGAACACCGGGGAGCTGTTTTTT
CDR3: CASGLTTNTGELFF

V: TRBV18
J: TRBJ2-5
size: NA
D: TRBD1
DNA: TGTGCCAGCTCTCCCGACAGGGCACAAGAGACCCAGTACTTC
CDR3: CASSPDRAQETQYF

V: TRBV7-9
J: TRBJ1-1
size: NA
D: NA
DNA: TGTTCCAGCAGCTTAGCAGACAGACTGAACACTGAAGCTTTCTTT
CDR3: CSSSLADRLNTEAFF

V: TRBV15
J: TRBJ2-3
size: NA
D: TRBD2
DNA: TGTGCCACCACAGCAGCGGGGGCCCTCCCAGATACGCAGTATTTT
CDR3: CATTAAGALPDTQYF

V: TRBV5-4
J: TRBJ2-7
size: NA
D: NA
DNA: TGTGCCAGCAGCTTGGGGACTACGTACGAGCAGTACTTC
CDR3: CASSLGTTYEQYF

V: TRBV11-2
J: TRBJ1-1
size: NA
D: NA
DNA: TGTGCCAGCAGCTTTGGCACCAACACTGAAGCTTTCTTT
CDR3: CASSFGTNTEAFF

V: TRBV7-9
J: TRBJ2-3
size: few
D: NA
DNA: TGTGCCAGCAGAGACAGGTTTAATACGCAGTATTTT
CDR3: CASRDRFNTQYF

V: TRBV5-1
J: TRBJ2-7
size: NA
D: NA
DNA: TGCGCCAGCAGCTTGGGGCCGCCAGGGCACTCCTACGAGCAGTACTTC
CDR3: CASSLGPPGHSYEQYF

V: TRBV5-6
J: TRBJ2-7
size: once
D: NA
DNA: TGTGCCAGCAGCTCGACTACATACTACGAGCAGTACTTC
CDR3: CASSSTTYYEQYF

V: TRBV6-1
J: TRBJ2-1
size: few
D: NA
DNA: TGTGCCAGCAGTGAGCGGGTATTCATCCCTAATGAGCAGTTCTTC
CDR3: CASSERVFIPNEQFF

V: TRBV27
J: TRBJ1-3
size: NA
D: NA
DNA: TGTGCCAGCAGTCCTTCGGGGTCCGGAAACACCATATATTTT
CDR3: CASSPSGSGNTIYF

V: TRBV6-6
J: TRBJ2-2
size: NA
D: TRBD1
DNA: TGTGCCAGCAGTTACGCAGGACAGGGGGCCGGGGAGCTGTTTTTT
CDR3: CASSYAGQGAGELFF

V: TRBV6-6
J: TRBJ2-2
size: NA
D: TRBD1
DNA: TGTGCCAGCAGCCGGACAGGGCTTGGTGGCGGGGAGCTGTTTTTT
CDR3: CASSRTGLGGGELFF

V: TRBV5-1
J: TRBJ2-5
size: NA
D: NA
DNA: TGCGCCAGCAGCTTACGAGACAGAGGAGAGACCCAGTACTTC
CDR3: CASSLRDRGETQYF

V: TRBV20-1
J: TRBJ2-7
size: NA
D: NA
DNA: TGCAGTGCTAGAGGTAGCTACGAGCAGTACTTC
CDR3: CSARGSYEQYF

V: TRBV27
J: TRBJ2-3
size: NA
D: TRBD2
DNA: TGTGCCAGTATAAGGCGTAGCGGGGGGGCGAATACGCAGTATTTT
CDR3: CASIRRSGGANTQYF

V: TRBV4-1
J: TRBJ2-1
size: NA
D: NA
DNA: TGCGCCAGCAGCCAAGATCTGATGGGGGCAGGGCCCCGTTCAGTGTGTATCTTC
CDR3: CASSQDLMGAGPRSVCIF

V: TRBV4-1
J: TRBJ2-5
size: NA
D: NA
DNA: TGCGCCAGCAGCCAACGAAGAGCGGTGGAAGAGACCCAGTACTTC
CDR3: CASSQRRAVEETQYF

V: TRBV18
J: TRBJ1-5
size: few
D: TRBD1
DNA: TGTGCCAGCTCACCAATCCAGGGGGCGACTCAGCCCCAGCATTTT
CDR3: CASSPIQGATQPQHF

V: TRBV19
J: TRBJ2-7
size: NA
D: TRBD2
DNA: TGTGCCAGTAGTATACTAGCGGGGATAGACTCCTACGAGCAGTACTTC
CDR3: CASSILAGIDSYEQYF

V: TRBV5-4
J: TRBJ2-1
size: NA
D: NA
DNA: TGTGCCAGCAGTGTAAAGGGGCGCCCGTATAATGAGCAGTTCTTC
CDR3: CASSVKGRPYNEQFF

V: TRBV29-1
J: TRBJ2-7
size: NA
D: NA
DNA: TGCAGCGTTGAAGGGGGACTCTCCTACGAGCAGTACTTC
CDR3: CSVEGGLSYEQYF

V: TRBV6-5
J: TRBJ2-7
size: once
D: NA
DNA: TGTGCCAGCAGTTACAGGGGGATCTACGAGCAGTACTTC
CDR3: CASSYRGIYEQYF

V: TRBV6-5
J: TRBJ2-6
size: NA
D: TRBD1
DNA: TGTGCCACCGACAGGGGGCCTGGGGCCAACGTCCTGACTTTC
CDR3: CATDRGPGANVLTF

V: TRBV7-6
J: TRBJ2-6
size: NA
D: TRBD2
DNA: TGTGCCAGCAGCTTAGAACTAGCGGGGGGGGTTGGGGCCAACGGCCTGACTTTC
CDR3: CASSLELAGGVGANGLTF

V: TRBV7-3
J: TRBJ2-1
size: NA
D: TRBD2
DNA: TGTGCCAGCAGCTCTGGACTAGCGGCGCCCCATGAGCAGTTCTTC
CDR3: CASSSGLAAPHEQFF

V: TRBV7-9
J: TRBJ2-1
size: NA
D: TRBD2
DNA: TGTGCCAGCAGCCCAAAGAGGCGACCTAGCGGGGATTACAATGAGCAGTTCTTC
CDR3: CASSPKRRPSGDYNEQFF

V: TRBV11-2
J: TRBJ2-4
size: NA
D: TRBD1
DNA: TGTGCCAGCAGCCCGGGGACAGCCAAAAACAGTCAGTACTTC
CDR3: CASSPGTAKNSQYF

V: TRBV9
J: TRBJ1-3
size: few
D: NA
DNA: TGTGCCAGCAGCTTAGGGGTATGGAGGGAATCCAACTCTGGAAACACCATATATTTT
CDR3: CASSLGVWRESNSGNTIYF

V: TRBV9
J: TRBJ2-1
size: NA
D: NA
DNA: TGTGCCAGCAGCACAGGGGGGGCGCCCAATGAGCAGTTCTTC
CDR3: CASSTGGAPNEQFF

V: TRBV19
J: TRBJ1-2
size: NA
D: TRBD1
DNA: TGTGCCAGTATCCCAGGGACAGCCGCTAACTATGGCTACACCTTC
CDR3: CASIPGTAANYGYTF

V: TRBV27
J: TRBJ2-1
size: NA
D: TRBD2
DNA: TGTGCCAGCTCAAGGAGCGGGGTACACAATGAGCAGTTCTTC
CDR3: CASSRSGVHNEQFF

V: TRBV5-6
J: TRBJ2-5
size: NA
D: TRBD2
DNA: TGTGCCAGCAGCTTCAGGCTTCTCGGGGGGAGAGAGACCCAGTACTTC
CDR3: CASSFRLLGGRETQYF

V: TRBV7-8
J: TRBJ1-4
size: NA
D: NA
DNA: TGTGCCAGCAGCTTGCGGCGCCTATATGCAACTAATGAAAAACTGTTTTTT
CDR3: CASSLRRLYATNEKLFF

V: TRBV30
J: TRBJ2-7
size: NA
D: TRBD2
DNA: TGTGCCTGGAGCTCTAGCGGGGGCCATGGGGGCGAGCAGTACTTC
CDR3: CAWSSSGGHGGEQYF

V: TRBV7-3
J: TRBJ1-1
size: once
D: NA
DNA: TGTGCCAGCAGCTCACAGGAGAACACTGAAGCTTTCTTT
CDR3: CASSSQENTEAFF

V: TRBV18
J: TRBJ2-7
size: NA
D: NA
DNA: TGTGCCAGCTCCTCCCGGGTGCCGGAGCAGTACTTC
CDR3: CASSSRVPEQYF

V: TRBV9
J: TRBJ2-3
size: NA
D: TRBD2
DNA: TGTGCCAGCAGCGTCCGTTCCGGGACTAGCAGCACAGATACGCAGTATTTT
CDR3: CASSVRSGTSSTDTQYF

V: TRBV10-2
J: TRBJ2-5
size: NA
D: TRBD2
DNA: TGCGCCAGCAGTCTGATAGCGGGGTGGGAGACCCAGTACTTC
CDR3: CASSLIAGWETQYF

V: TRBV6-4
J: TRBJ2-3
size: NA
D: TRBD2
DNA: TGTGCCAGCAGTCCTAGCGGGGGGCCCACAGATACGCAGTATTTT
CDR3: CASSPSGGPTDTQYF

V: TRBV2
J: TRBJ2-3
size: NA
D: NA
DNA: TGTGCCAGCAGTGTGGACTGGGGGGTAGGCACAGATACGCAGTATTTT
CDR3: CASSVDWGVGTDTQYF

V: TRBV9
J: TRBJ2-1
size: NA
D: NA
DNA: TGTGCCAGCAGCGGCAGGGAATTTAAGCAGTTCTTC
CDR3: CASSGREFKQFF

V: TRBV11-2
J: TRBJ2-7
size: NA
D: NA
DNA: TGTGCCAGCAGACGTGGACAGTCCTACGAGCAGTACTTC
CDR3: CASRRGQSYEQYF

V: TRBV30
J: TRBJ1-5
size: few
D: NA
DNA: TGTGCCTGGAGTCCAAGCAGGCCCTACAATCAGCCCCAGCATTTT
CDR3: CAWSPSRPYNQPQHF

V: TRBV5-4
J: TRBJ2-2
size: NA
D: NA
DNA: TGTGCCAGCAGCCCGACTAAACCGAACACCGGGGAGCTGTTTTTT
CDR3: CASSPTKPNTGELFF